One sample yielded the 26 T cell receptor beta chains listed below, sequenced in a study of shared clonotypes between healthy human individuals. Assay: immunoSEQ multiplex PCR; the TCRdb copy retains only in-frame clones and omits some. The repertoire holds more than 500,000 clones, with roughly 95% as singletons. Sequences were obtained from naive CD4+ T cells sorted from blood. Indicated subset: CD45RA+ positively selected. Receptor source: a woman in her twenties or thirties in good health.

The genes are TRBV6-1 and TRBJ1-5; TRBD1 agrees at 8 bases. The V and J ends lost 6 bases and 7 bases, in that order; junction bases with no gene match: 11. Germline-derived CDR1 and CDR2 are MNHNS and SASEGT. This CDR3 is built from 15 residues. CDR3 DNA: TGTGCCAGCAGACCTAGGACAGGGAGGGGGCAGCCCCAGCATTTT. The encoded protein is CASRPRTGRGQPQHF.

This chain joins TRBV6-6 and TRBJ2-7, with 9 bases identical to TRBD1. This CDR3 is 15 amino acids long. Germline assignment: CDR1 MNHNY and CDR2 SVGAGI (reference sequence). V lost 8 bases to trimming and J lost 5 bases; unmatched junction nucleotides: 13. The CDR3 is CASSGGQGLRNEQYF. As DNA, the CDR3 is TGTGCCAGCTCCGGAGGACAGGGGCTGAGAAACGAGCAGTACTTC.

CDR3 nucleotides: TGCGCCAGCAGCCGACAGGGATCCGGGGCCAACGTCCTGACTTTC. Translated, it gives CASSRQGSGANVLTF. V is TRBV4-1 and J is TRBJ2-6, with TRBD1 identical over 7 bases. From germline, CDR1 is MGHRA and CDR2 YSYEKL. The CDR3 has 15 residues. After removal of 4 bases from V and 4 bases from J, the junction contained 4 bases not matched to a gene.

The CDR3 loop reads CSVQTGTGVGYTF. CDR3 nucleotide sequence: TGCAGCGTCCAAACCGGGACAGGGGTTGGCTACACCTTC. V usage is TRBV29-1 and J usage is TRBJ1-2; 10 bases are a match to TRBD1. V was pared by 6 bases and J by 7 bases, with 8 bases of the junction left unmatched. The CDR3 sequence is 13 residues long. Germline values: CDR1 SQVTM, CDR2 ANQGSEA.

The chain uses TRBV19 and TRBJ2-3; D not certain. The CDR3 contains 14 residues. V was clipped by 6 bases and J by 0 bases, with 10 bases between them. CDR1 LNHDA and CDR2 SQIVND come from the germline V gene (reference sequence). The CDR3: CASRRTSSTDTQYF. DNA of the CDR3: TGTGCCAGTAGGCGAACATCTAGCACAGATACGCAGTATTTT.

The chain joins TRBV5-1 to TRBJ2-1; D uncertain. V shed 4 bases and J shed 5 bases, with 10 bases lying between them. The CDR3 covers 13 residues. Germline CDR1 reads SGHRS; CDR2 reads YFSETQ. In nucleotides, the CDR3 is TGCGCCAGCAGCGTCCAGACCCACAATGAGCAGTTCTTC. It specifies CASSVQTHNEQFF.

The chain couples TRBV6-6 to TRBJ1-1; D gene ambiguous. The CDR3 is made up of 13 amino acids. Trimming took 6 bases from V and 1 from J, leaving 9 bases between them. Germline CDR1 reads MNHNY; CDR2 reads SVGAGI (reference sequence). Here the CDR3 DNA reads TGTGCCAGCAGCCGCGGAGGGAACACTGAAGCTTTCTTT. It specifies CASSRGGNTEAFF.

CDR3 region: CASSEQGESVSNQPQHF. The CDR3 DNA reads TGTGCCAGCAGCGAACAGGGGGAGTCCGTTAGCAATCAGCCCCAGCATTTT. The rearrangement uses TRBV19 and TRBJ1-5; 8 bases match TRBD1. The germline V gene encodes CDR1 LNHDA and CDR2 SQIVND (reference sequence). With 9 bases clipped from V and 0 bases from J, the junction kept 13 bases outside the gene matches. The CDR3 is 17 amino acids. The variable domain in full, with the rest retrieved from reference TRBV19 and TRBJ1-5, is DGGITQSPKYLFRKEGQNVTLSCEQNLNHDAMYWYRQDPGQGLRLIYYSQIVNDFQKGDIAEGYSVSREKKESFPLTVTSAQKNPTAFYLCASSEQGESVSNQPQHFGDGTRLSIL.

The chain employs TRBV7-3 and TRBJ2-3; a possible D gene is TRBD2 (6 bases). Germline V lookup: CDR1 SGHTA, CDR2 FQGTGA. The CDR3 length is 17 residues. The V end lost 5 bases, the J end lost 3 bases, and 21 bases lay between the germline ends. The CDR3 sequence is CASSLTRAGTPTDTQYF. In nucleotides, the CDR3 is TGTGCCAGCAGCCTTACCCGTGCGGGAACTCCGACAGATACGCAGTATTTT.

There are a few counts of this clone. The chain links TRBV7-9 to TRBJ1-5; D possibly corresponds to TRBD1 (5 bases). CDR3 length: 15 residues. The germline CDR1 and CDR2 sequences are SEHNR and FQNEAQ (reference sequence). Trimming took 1 base from V and 1 from J, leaving 8 bases between them. The CDR3 coding sequence is TGTGCCAGCAGCTTAGATCAGGGAAGCAATCAGCCCCAGCATTTT. Translating it yields CASSLDQGSNQPQHF.

The chain has TRBV15 and TRBJ2-3, with 12 positions matching TRBD2. The germline CDR1 and CDR2 sequences are LNHNV and YYDKDF (reference sequence). The CDR3 has 18 residues. V lost 0 bases to trimming and J lost 5 bases; unmatched junction nucleotides: 9. The CDR3 DNA reads TGTGCCACCAGCAGAGACCGCGGCCTAGCGGGGGGGGGAGATACGCAGTATTTT. Protein product: CATSRDRGLAGGGDTQYF.

V gene TRBV7-8 combines with J gene TRBJ2-5; 9 positions agree with TRBD1. CDR1 and CDR2 (germline): SGHVS, FQNEAQ. The CDR3 is 13 amino acids. V lost 5 bases, J lost 5 bases, and 3 bases stayed unmatched. The DNA for the CDR3 is TGTGCCAGCAGCCAAACAGGGGGCGAGACCCAGTACTTC. This encodes CASSQTGGETQYF. The whole variable domain, filled in from reference TRBV7-8 and TRBJ2-5, reads GAGVSQSPRYKVAKRGQDVALRCDPISGHVSLFWYQQALGQGPEFLTYFQNEAQLDKSGLPSDRFFAERPEGSVSTLKIQRTQQEDSAVYLCASSQTGGETQYFGPGTRLLVL.

The chain recombines TRBV9 with TRBJ1-1; no clear D. Trimming shortened V by 5 bases and J by 3 bases, and 11 bases separated the two germline ends. Germline V gene sequence: CDR1 SGDLS, CDR2 YYNGEE. The CDR3 extends over 13 amino acids. CDR3 protein: CASRNHRDTEAFF. CDR3 sequence (DNA): TGTGCCAGCAGGAATCACCGGGACACTGAAGCTTTCTTT.

This chain connects TRBV27 to TRBJ2-3, with 9 bases that match TRBD2. V was pared by 6 bases and J by 2 bases, with 15 bases of the junction left unmatched. The germline CDR1 and CDR2 sequences are MNHEY and SMNVEV (reference sequence). The CDR3 length is 18 residues. The CDR3 nucleotides read TGTGCCAGCAGCCCCCCCCGTAGACAGCGGGGGGACACAGATACGCAGTATTTT. This gives the protein CASSPPRRQRGDTDTQYF.

The chain links TRBV18 to TRBJ1-1; D remains ambiguous. Germline CDR1 and CDR2: KGHSH and LQKENI. With 3 bases removed from V and 0 bases from J, the gap between germline ends came to 14 bases. CDR3 length: 16 amino acids. The CDR3 region is CASSPPGGPMNTEAFF. CDR3 nucleotides: TGTGCCAGCTCACCTCCGGGAGGGCCCATGAACACTGAAGCTTTCTTT.

The V and J genes are TRBV6-5 and TRBJ2-1; weak D call: TRBD2 (5 bases). There are 14 residues in the CDR3. CDR1 is MNHEY and CDR2 is SVGAGI in the germline V gene. With 6 bases removed from V and 5 bases from J, the gap between germline ends came to 14 bases. CDR3 amino acids: CASSSLRGNNEQFF. The CDR3 coding sequence is TGTGCCAGCAGCTCCCTCCGGGGTAACAATGAGCAGTTCTTC.

V usage is TRBV10-1 and J usage is TRBJ2-2, with a weak D call TRBD2 (5 bases). Trimming stripped 6 bases from V and 1 base from J, with 9 bases between. The germline V gene has CDR1 WNHNN and CDR2 SYGVQD (reference sequence). This CDR3 has 14 amino acids. The CDR3 spells CASSDYRNTGELFF. DNA for the CDR3: TGCGCCAGCAGCGACTATAGGAACACCGGGGAGCTGTTTTTT.

V gene TRBV18 combines with J gene TRBJ1-4, with D possibly TRBD1 on 6 matching bases. With 2 bases removed from V and 7 bases from J, the gap between germline ends came to 20 bases. This CDR3 has 17 amino acids. Germline-derived CDR1 and CDR2 are KGHSH and LQKENI. This chain's CDR3 is CASSPRSTAGEGEKLFF. The CDR3 DNA is TGTGCCAGCTCACCAAGGTCTACGGCAGGGGAGGGTGAAAAACTGTTTTTT.

The J gene is TRBJ2-7, the V gene TRBV19; D is perhaps TRBD1 or TRBD2 (6 bases each). V was trimmed by 1 base and J by 2 bases, leaving 9 bases between them. The CDR3 runs 14 residues. Per germline, CDR1 LNHDA and CDR2 SQIVND (reference sequence). CDR3 nucleotides: TGTGCCAGTAGTATAGTTGGGGGGCCCTACGAGCAGTACTTC. It is translated as CASSIVGGPYEQYF.

As DNA, the CDR3 is TGTGCCAGCAGCTCACGACAGGGGGCGCGGGCTTTCTTT. As protein: CASSSRQGARAFF. The gene calls are TRBV9 and TRBJ1-1; 10 positions agree with TRBD1. The CDR3 length is 13 residues. Germline CDR1 SGDLS, CDR2 YYNGEE. Trimming removed 4 bases from V and 11 bases from J; junction bases left unmatched: 8.

J is TRBJ1-1 and V is TRBV18; D uncertain. The germline V and J ends were trimmed by 0 bases and 5 bases, with 13 bases remaining between them. Germline CDR1 is KGHSH and CDR2 is LQKENI. The CDR3 length is 15 residues. CDR3 nucleotides: TGTGCCAGCTCACCACCTGAGCTCTGGGGAACTGAAGCTTTCTTT. Protein: CASSPPELWGTEAFF.

The chain uses TRBV21-1 and TRBJ1-3; the table's TRBD1 call for D was not verified on the DNA. TRBV21-1 is deemed a pseudogene. The CDR3 totals 21 residues. The CDR3 region is CASSKGPRGQEGLSGGNTIYF. As DNA, the CDR3 is TGTGCCAGCAGCAAAGGCCCGAGGGGGCAGGAGGGGCTTTCTGGAGGAAACACCATATATTTT.

The V call is TRBV7-2, the J call TRBJ2-7; TRBD2 aligns across 11 bases. CDR3 length: 15 amino acids. V lost 6 bases and J lost 6; bases outside the gene matches: 10. The germline gives CDR1 SGHTA, CDR2 FQGNSA. The CDR3 loop is CASRHTSGSYGEQYF. The CDR3 coding sequence is TGTGCCAGCAGACACACTAGCGGGAGTTACGGCGAGCAGTACTTC.

This clone was detected only once. The chain has TRBV6-1 and TRBJ2-7, with 8 bases lining up with TRBD2. The germline CDR1 and CDR2 sequences are MNHNS and SASEGT. The CDR3 contains 15 residues. Trimming took 1 base from V and 2 from J; bases not matched to a gene: 4. The CDR3 DNA reads TGTGCCAGCAGTGAAGGAGGACTAGCAGCCTACGAGCAGTACTTC. It encodes CASSEGGLAAYEQYF.

This clone was detected only once. V is TRBV6-6 and J is TRBJ2-3; D is perhaps TRBD2 (7 bases). The CDR3 is 13 amino acids. The germline V gene has CDR1 MNHNY and CDR2 SVGAGI (reference sequence). The V end was cut by 9 bases, the J end by 3 bases, with 13 bases between. The CDR3: CASAGGATDTQYF. CDR3 in DNA: TGTGCCAGTGCTGGGGGGGCTACAGATACGCAGTATTTT.

The chain uses TRBV28 and TRBJ2-7; D possibly matches TRBD1 or TRBD2 (5 bases each). Germline values: CDR1 MDHEN, CDR2 SYDVKM. There are 15 residues in the CDR3. V dropped 7 bases and J dropped 0 bases, with 16 bases sitting between them. The CDR3 nucleotides are TGTGCCAGCACCCACCGGGACGCCGACTCCTACGAGCAGTACTTC. This translates into CASTHRDADSYEQYF.